This note documents a single TCR beta chain sequence. This clonotype was counted only a few times. The antigen this receptor binds is unknown. No base-level quality is on record; no much larger clone is a single base apart. This sample is part of a study of identical twins (dated by TCRdb to 2016 to 2018). Broadly, across the study: The study deep-sequenced TCR alpha and beta repertoires from monozygotic twins, unrelated adults of various ages and cord blood to test whether fetal clonotypes persist. To rule out contamination, replicate twin experiments were performed at different times with different library preparation protocols.

Library creation used 5' RACE. The listed sequencing device is Illumina HiSeq 2000. Template switching added a universal primer binding site, and the final cDNA carried a unique molecular identifier that allowed TCR cDNA molecules to be counted accurately. Specific primers in the conserved constant-segment region were used to synthesize first-strand cDNA for TCR alpha and beta chains. To control for contamination, every cDNA library was double barcoded, receiving both a SMART-Mk sample barcode and Illumina barcodes. TruSeq adapter sequences, together with Illumina sample barcodes, were added in two successive PCR steps. The Illumina HiSeq platform was used with custom primers to sequence TCR alpha and beta cDNA libraries. As for the authors' bioinformatics: MiGEC was used to process raw reads and extract unique molecular identifiers, and MiXCR was used to find CDR3 positions. Recombination models were inferred per individual with the repgenHMM and IGoR tools using an EM algorithm. The tcR package in R was used for shared clonotype analysis, with sharing normalized by the product of cloneset sizes. Out-of-frame nonproductive sequences were analyzed to study raw recombination free of thymic and clonal selection effects. TCRdb reprocessing: public reads trimmed at Q25 with fastp, clones called with MiXCR, in-frame beta chains kept. Every entry covers one CDR3 protein and lists the most common genes and DNA from its rows. In this record, the V and J calls reflect TCRdb's handling and not the investigators' own analysis. The sample records hundreds of thousands of distinct CDR3 sequences, more than 9% of which are singletons. The top ten hold approximately 7.6% of the sample.

All donors were healthy Caucasians. Three pairs of female monozygotic twins, all aged roughly 18 to 29 years, were included in the twin cohort. Positive isolation kits from Invitrogen were used to isolate the CD4+ and CD8+ T cell populations. V lost 0 bases and J lost 6 bases, and the count of bases not matched to a germline gene is 12. Reading the germline V gene gives CDR1 MGHRA and CDR2 YSYEKL. The CDR3 spans 18 residues, from the cysteine through the phenylalanine. The CDR3 DNA has 54 bases and is translated from base 1. Study-wide findings and limitations: Because the same donors could not be followed over many years, the conclusions depended on cross-sectional statistical analysis. In beta out-of-frame sequences, excess twin sharing was weaker, because having fewer shared sequences lowered the signal-to-noise ratio. Invariant T cells such as MAIT and iNKT could partly confound zero-insertion analyses, though diverse VJ usage argued against this for most clonotypes. Recombination models systematically underestimated out-of-frame TCR alpha sharing in monozygotic twins but agreed with sharing between unrelated individuals. Abundant cord blood beta clonotypes had fewer insertions, young adult naive repertoires showed a similar but weaker trend, and memory repertoires showed no such trend. Compared with coincidental sharing between unrelated individuals, out-of-frame TCR alpha sequences shared between twins showed an excess of sequences with low generation probability.

Another study also made use of these data, one on yellow fever vaccine responses in identical twins. The second study also describes: According to the authors, in identical twins the way T cells responded to vaccination appeared partly convergent and partly personalized. In the study, vaccine-responding T cell clones were precisely tracked in identical twins.

The clonotype was recovered from a woman between 18 and 29 years old in good health. The rearrangement joined TRBV4-1 to TRBJ2-1, with 9 bases aligning to TRBD2. Sequencing was carried out using CD8+ T cells sorted from blood. The CDR3: CASSQERWGGGATNEQFF. The base sequence is TGCGCCAGCAGCCAAGAAAGATGGGGCGGGGGGGCCACCAATGAGCAGTTCTTC.